Included here is one T cell receptor beta chain sequence, with context. These data come from a study of CD8 T cells in Susac syndrome. When the RNA was reverse transcribed, random hexamers were used with an input of roughly 0.45 to 1 ug. An immunoSEQ multiplex PCR amplified TCR beta CDR3 over 54 Vbeta and 13 Jbeta. One entry per CDR3 protein, called by TCRdb with MiXCR from the immunoSEQ multiplex PCR reads. The table shows about 430,000 distinct CDR3 sequences, with 75% to 90% occurring only once. The multiple sclerosis controls were treatment-naive patients, and their relapsing-remitting disease was stable or active. This clonotype was sampled from a human donor with multiple sclerosis. What was sequenced was CD8+ T cells from PBMCs.

CDR3 region: CASSQEKGMNTEAFF. The CDR3 DNA reads TGTGCCAGCAGCCAAGAGAAGGGGATGAACACTGAAGCTTTCTTT. The V and J genes are TRBV4-2 and TRBJ1-1; tentative D call: TRBD1 (5 bases). The CDR3 covers 15 residues. The V gene's germline CDR1 is LGHNA and CDR2 YNFKEQ. With 0 bases removed from V and 0 bases from J, the gap between germline ends came to 8 bases.